This T cell receptor beta chain stems from a study of blood T cells in healthy people across ages. For the study at large: Every two T cells gave about one barcoded beta molecule via template switching. The study, taken as a whole, reports: It was the long-lived donors that had more naive CD4+ cells and higher diversity than aged donors.

Peripheral blood was drawn, approximately 9.4 milliliters per donor. Samples each yielded at least 6 micrograms of total RNA. CDR1 and CDR2 from the germline V gene are LNHNV and YYDKDF (reference sequence). The V gene lost 4 bases and the J gene lost 4 bases, with 13 bases spanning the gap. This CDR3 has 14 amino acids. Combining a sample-barcoded 5' primer with a J-beta primer mix, a second PCR ran for 7 to 11 cycles. TCRdb redid the calling of the 5' RACE reads with MiXCR, one entry per CDR3 protein. Of 1.2 million to 1.5 million distinct CDR3 sequences listed, roughly 64% were seen once; the top ten hold under 8.5%. Remarks on this clonotype: Its antigen is as yet unknown.

The sequence was obtained from a man younger than 35 in good health. The V call is TRBV15, the J call TRBJ1-2; the D gene is possibly TRBD1 (6 bases). The sample was blood. The CDR3 is CATSMGGGTYGYTF. In nucleotides, the CDR3 is TGTGCCACCAGCATGGGGGGCGGTACCTATGGCTACACCTTC.